This TCR beta chain was sequenced in a study of a mutant IDH1 vaccine in newly diagnosed glioma. TCRdb keeps only in-frame clones here, not all; method: immunoSEQ multiplex PCR. Among 40,000 or so clones listed, 80% to 95% were seen once. Trimming removed 7 bases from V and 1 base from J, with 10 bases in between. CDR3 length equals 12 residues. Germline values: CDR1 SQVTM, CDR2 ANQGSEA. Regarding this clone: Its antigen is not identified.

Time point meaning: week 5, during vaccination. Each dose delivered 300 ug of mutant IDH1 20-mer peptide subcutaneously with imiquimod. The sequencing used PBMCs, collected from a glioma patient whose treatment included an IDH1 peptide vaccine. V and J are TRBV29-1 and TRBJ1-1; D uncertain. This clonotype was sampled from a middle-aged man with glioma. CDR3 DNA: TGCAGCGCCAAATCAGGGAACACTGAAGCTTTCTTT. This encodes CSAKSGNTEAFF.